This TCR beta chain came from a study of shared clonotypes between healthy human individuals. Deep-level assay runs were performed. TCRdb's table, derived via immunoSEQ multiplex PCR, lists solely in-frame clones and lacks some. The table records approximately 500,000 clones, 79% of them present only once. Notes on this clone: The antigen is not known.

Study-level points and caveats: Only blood was sampled, and tissue TCR repertoires likely differ from blood ones.

Germline V gene lookup returns CDR1 GTSNPN and CDR2 SVGIG (reference sequence). Trimming stripped 0 bases from V and 1 base from J, with 9 bases between. The CDR3 covers 14 residues. The J gene is TRBJ1-1, the V gene TRBV30, with a possible D match to TRBD1 (6 bases). Sequenced sample: PBMCs. This TCR was sampled from a woman in her forties in good health. Some clones in this sample may be carry-over from other donors' samples. The CDR3 region is CAWSVGTSNTEAFF. CDR3 bases: TGTGCCTGGAGTGTAGGGACATCGAACACTGAAGCTTTCTTT.